This is a list of T cell receptor beta chains from one sample in a study of control samples from healthy donors and cancer patients. Clones were read by immunoSEQ multiplex PCR, and TCRdb kept only the in-frame ones, dropping some. The data hold 90,000 to 140,000 clones, with around 82% observed a single time. Material for sequencing was blood. The receptors stem from a woman between 45 and 60 years old in good health. The CDR3 runs from the conserved cysteine through the conserved F or W. The D gene is left open where the match is weak. Clone size is stated in some rows and not others, as once, few, many or a class when expanded.

clone size: few
V gene: TRBV3-1/TRBV3-2
J gene: TRBJ1-2
D gene: NA
CDR3 protein: CASSQGTGNYGYTF
CDR3 DNA: TGTGCCAGCAGCCAAGGGACGGGAAACTATGGCTACACCTTC

clone size: NA
V gene: TRBV7-2
J gene: TRBJ2-3
D gene: TRBD2
CDR3 protein: CAGLASGLSTDTQYF
CDR3 DNA: TGTGCCGGCCTGGCTAGCGGGTTGAGCACAGATACGCAGTATTTT

clone size: NA
V gene: TRBV11-2
J gene: TRBJ1-6
D gene: TRBD1
CDR3 protein: CASSPWLRTGGDSPLHF
CDR3 DNA: TGTGCCAGCAGCCCATGGCTTCGGACAGGCGGGGACTCACCCCTCCACTTT

clone size: NA
V gene: TRBV5-6
J gene: TRBJ2-3
D gene: TRBD2
CDR3 protein: CASSFDAGGRAPDTQYF
CDR3 DNA: TGTGCCAGCAGTTTCGACGCTGGCGGGAGGGCTCCAGATACGCAGTATTTT

clone size: few
V gene: TRBV5-4
J gene: TRBJ2-1
D gene: TRBD2
CDR3 protein: CASSPGMVAGYNEQFF
CDR3 DNA: TGTGCCAGCAGCCCCGGCATGGTAGCGGGGTACAATGAGCAGTTCTTC

clone size: NA
V gene: TRBV6-5
J gene: TRBJ2-5
D gene: TRBD2
CDR3 protein: CASRWGGEETQYF
CDR3 DNA: TGTGCCAGCAGATGGGGGGGGGAAGAGACCCAGTACTTC

clone size: NA
V gene: TRBV29-1
J gene: TRBJ2-3
D gene: NA
CDR3 protein: CSVTDTQYF
CDR3 DNA: TGCAGCGTTACAGATACGCAGTATTTT

clone size: few
V gene: TRBV6-5
J gene: TRBJ1-1
D gene: NA
CDR3 protein: CASSYSRGPEAFF
CDR3 DNA: TGTGCCAGCAGTTACTCGAGAGGGCCTGAAGCTTTCTTT

clone size: NA
V gene: TRBV14
J gene: TRBJ2-7
D gene: TRBD1
CDR3 protein: CASSRYRGRRVEQYF
CDR3 DNA: TGTGCCAGCAGCCGTTACAGGGGGCGAAGGGTCGAGCAGTACTTC

clone size: NA
V gene: TRBV5-5
J gene: TRBJ1-5
D gene: NA
CDR3 protein: CASSRRDSNQPQHF
CDR3 DNA: TGTGCCAGCAGCCGCAGGGATAGCAATCAGCCCCAGCATTTT

clone size: NA
V gene: TRBV7-9
J gene: TRBJ2-1
D gene: NA
CDR3 protein: CASSLAQGTYNEQFF
CDR3 DNA: TGTGCCAGCAGCTTAGCCCAGGGCACCTACAATGAGCAGTTCTTC

clone size: NA
V gene: TRBV19
J gene: TRBJ1-2
D gene: NA
CDR3 protein: CASRGTDNYGYTF
CDR3 DNA: TGTGCCAGTAGAGGGACGGACAACTATGGCTACACCTTC

clone size: NA
V gene: TRBV7-3
J gene: TRBJ2-5
D gene: TRBD1
CDR3 protein: CASRPTGLIQETQYF
CDR3 DNA: TGTGCCAGCAGACCGACAGGGCTCATCCAGGAGACCCAGTACTTC

clone size: NA
V gene: TRBV6-6
J gene: TRBJ2-2
D gene: NA
CDR3 protein: CASSLGQGELFF
CDR3 DNA: TGTGCCAGCAGTTTAGGACAGGGGGAGCTGTTTTTT

clone size: once
V gene: TRBV7-2
J gene: TRBJ2-7
D gene: NA
CDR3 protein: CASSKNSVSYEQYF
CDR3 DNA: TGTGCCAGCAGCAAAAATAGCGTGTCCTACGAGCAGTACTTC

clone size: NA
V gene: TRBV6-2/TRBV6-3
J gene: TRBJ2-4
D gene: NA
CDR3 protein: CASSYSRRLAKNIQYF
CDR3 DNA: TGTGCCAGCAGTTACTCGAGACGCCTAGCCAAAAACATTCAGTACTTC

clone size: NA
V gene: TRBV27
J gene: TRBJ1-2
D gene: NA
CDR3 protein: CASSYGREAGYTF
CDR3 DNA: TGTGCCAGCAGTTATGGCAGGGAGGCTGGCTACACCTTC

clone size: NA
V gene: TRBV7-2
J gene: TRBJ2-5
D gene: TRBD2
CDR3 protein: CASSPGTSGGGETQYF
CDR3 DNA: TGTGCCAGCAGCCCCGGGACTAGCGGGGGAGGAGAGACCCAGTACTTC

clone size: NA
V gene: TRBV28
J gene: TRBJ2-2
D gene: TRBD2
CDR3 protein: CASSRTSGANTGELFF
CDR3 DNA: TGTGCCAGCAGCCGGACTAGCGGGGCGAACACCGGGGAGCTGTTTTTT

clone size: NA
V gene: TRBV25-1
J gene: TRBJ2-7
D gene: NA
CDR3 protein: CASSGFYEQYF
CDR3 DNA: TGTGCCAGCAGCGGTTTCTACGAGCAGTACTTC

clone size: NA
V gene: TRBV7-2
J gene: TRBJ2-5
D gene: TRBD2
CDR3 protein: CASSFRGGAETQYF
CDR3 DNA: TGTGCCAGCAGCTTTCGGGGAGGGGCCGAGACCCAGTACTTC

clone size: few
V gene: TRBV7-2
J gene: TRBJ2-7
D gene: NA
CDR3 protein: CASSLAIRQEQYF
CDR3 DNA: TGTGCCAGCAGCTTAGCGATTAGACAGGAGCAGTACTTC

clone size: NA
V gene: TRBV7-9
J gene: TRBJ2-7
D gene: TRBD1
CDR3 protein: CASSISTGDPYF
CDR3 DNA: TGTGCCAGCAGCATCTCGACAGGGGACCCGTACTTC

clone size: NA
V gene: TRBV11-3
J gene: TRBJ1-6
D gene: NA
CDR3 protein: CASSATRHSPLHF
CDR3 DNA: TGTGCCAGCAGCGCCACTCGACATTCACCCCTCCACTTT

clone size: NA
V gene: TRBV5-5
J gene: TRBJ1-1
D gene: NA
CDR3 protein: CVSSSATVNTEAFF
CDR3 DNA: TGTGTCAGCAGCTCGGCTACAGTAAACACTGAAGCTTTCTTT

clone size: once
V gene: TRBV10-1
J gene: TRBJ1-1
D gene: NA
CDR3 protein: CASSGGIQNTEAFF
CDR3 DNA: TGCGCCAGCAGTGGGGGTATCCAGAACACTGAAGCTTTCTTT

clone size: NA
V gene: TRBV4-3
J gene: TRBJ2-2
D gene: TRBD2
CDR3 protein: CASSRVGGDTGELFF
CDR3 DNA: TGCGCCAGCAGCCGGGTCGGGGGGGACACCGGGGAGCTGTTTTTT

clone size: NA
V gene: TRBV7-3
J gene: TRBJ2-1
D gene: NA
CDR3 protein: CASSLRAGAVNNEQFF
CDR3 DNA: TGTGCCAGCAGCTTACGGGCGGGGGCGGTAAACAATGAGCAGTTCTTC

clone size: NA
V gene: TRBV23-1
J gene: TRBJ2-1
D gene: NA
CDR3 protein: CASSQVPSRSGYNEQFF
CDR3 DNA: TGCGCCAGCAGTCAAGTACCTAGCCGGAGTGGTTACAATGAGCAGTTCTTC

clone size: NA
V gene: TRBV14
J gene: TRBJ2-1
D gene: NA
CDR3 protein: CASSQEWGLWNEQFF
CDR3 DNA: TGTGCCAGCAGCCAAGAATGGGGGTTATGGAATGAGCAGTTCTTC

clone size: NA
V gene: TRBV19
J gene: TRBJ2-7
D gene: NA
CDR3 protein: CASSTEQNYEQYF
CDR3 DNA: TGTGCCAGTAGTACGGAACAGAACTACGAGCAGTACTTC

clone size: NA
V gene: TRBV21-1
J gene: TRBJ2-7
D gene: NA
CDR3 protein: CASSTGTQVSSYEQYF
CDR3 DNA: TGTGCCAGCAGCACCGGCACCCAGGTTAGCTCCTACGAGCAGTACTTC

clone size: NA
V gene: TRBV7-4
J gene: TRBJ1-5
D gene: TRBD1
CDR3 protein: CASSLDRALNQPQHF
CDR3 DNA: TGTGCCAGCAGTCTTGACAGGGCCCTCAATCAGCCCCAGCATTTT

clone size: once
V gene: TRBV28
J gene: TRBJ1-1
D gene: NA
CDR3 protein: CASSQYGTATNTEAFF
CDR3 DNA: TGTGCCAGCAGCCAATACGGGACCGCTACGAACACTGAAGCTTTCTTT